Below, 9 T cell receptor beta chains from the same sample are listed, as sequenced in a study of cytomegalovirus exposure and HLA in healthy donors. Researchers ran the PCR with 60 Vbeta and 13 Jbeta primers. TCRdb's table, derived via immunoSEQ multiplex PCR, lists solely in-frame clones and lacks some. The sample holds some 120,000 clones, over 60% seen once. Material for sequencing was PBMCs. The source of these receptors is a middle-aged woman in good health and CMV-seropositive.

The gene calls are TRBV29-1 and TRBJ1-1; 8 bases are shared with TRBD1. The CDR3 sequence is 13 residues long. Germline CDR1 reads SQVTM; CDR2 reads ANQGSEA. Unmatched junction bases numbered 9, after V lost 6 bases and J lost 6 bases. CDR3 in amino acids: CSVRQGRGAEAFF. The CDR3 DNA follows: TGCAGCGTCCGACAGGGGAGGGGGGCTGAAGCTTTCTTT.

The chain couples TRBV29-1 to TRBJ1-2; 11 nucleotides line up with TRBD1. CDR1 and CDR2 from the germline V gene are SQVTM and ANQGSEA. This CDR3 region has 14 residues. V was clipped by 7 bases and J by 7 bases; unmatched bases: 11. CDR3 region: CSASPGQGDLGYTF. The DNA of the CDR3 is TGCAGCGCGTCTCCGGGACAGGGGGATCTTGGCTACACCTTC.

The V call is TRBV10-3, the J call TRBJ1-2; no definite D call. Trimming left V 6 bases short and J 1 base short, with 18 bases between. Germline V gene sequence: CDR1 ENHRY, CDR2 SYGVKD. The CDR3 spans 16 residues. The DNA for the CDR3 is TGTGCCATCAGCGCAGGTCCCGCTACTTTTAACTATGGCTACACCTTC. Translation gives CAISAGPATFNYGYTF.

The chain couples TRBV7-9 to TRBJ1-1; D unresolved. Trimming removed 1 base at V and 4 bases at J, with 7 bases between. Per germline, CDR1 SEHNR and CDR2 FQNEAQ (reference sequence). This CDR3 region has 13 residues. In nucleotides, the CDR3 is TGTGCCAGCAGCTTAGAACTGGTCACTGAAGCTTTCTTT. It specifies CASSLELVTEAFF.

CDR3 bases: TGTGCCAGCATCCCCCCGGGAGGCGGAGAGACCCAGTACTTC. Amino acid sequence: CASIPPGGGETQYF. The chain is built from TRBV6-1 and TRBJ2-5, with TRBD2 matching 7 bases. There are 14 residues in the CDR3. The germline V gene encodes CDR1 MNHNS and CDR2 SASEGT. J gave up 4 bases and V 7 bases, and 9 bases lay outside the gene matches.

The V and J genes are TRBV7-3 and TRBJ2-3; 7 nucleotides align to TRBD1. With V trimmed by 5 bases and J by 2 bases, 4 bases remained unmatched. Germline CDR1 and CDR2: SGHTA and FQGTGA. The CDR3 covers 14 residues. CDR3 coding DNA: TGTGCCAGCAGCCAGGGGGACCTCACAGATACGCAGTATTTT. Its translation: CASSQGDLTDTQYF.

Remarks on this clone: Germline is not matched at one junction end, which may reflect a read error. V and J are TRBV7-9 and TRBJ2-5; a weak D match, TRBD1 (6 bases). Germline V gene sequence: CDR1 SEHNR, CDR2 FQNEAQ (reference sequence). The CDR3 has 14 residues. CDR3 bases: TGTGCCAGCAGCTTAGGGCAGGGGAAAGAGACCCAATACTTC. Translating it yields CASSLGQGKETQYF.

This clone was detected only a few times. This rearrangement joins TRBV27 to TRBJ2-7, with 10 nucleotides matching TRBD1. Germline CDR1 MNHEY, CDR2 SMNVEV (reference sequence). The CDR3 is 15 residues long. J gave up 0 bases and V 6 bases, and 5 bases lay outside the gene matches. CDR3 sequence reads: CASSLGTGVSYEQYF. Here the CDR3 DNA reads TGTGCCAGCAGCCTAGGGACAGGGGTCTCCTACGAGCAGTACTTC.

The genes are TRBV10-3 and TRBJ1-5; D gene ambiguous. CDR3 length equals 14 residues. CDR1 is ENHRY, CDR2 SYGVKD, per germline. V was cut by 6 bases and J by 3 bases, with 12 bases left in between. CDR3 loop: CAISHDGVNQPQHF. CDR3 in DNA: TGTGCCATCAGCCACGACGGGGTCAATCAGCCCCAGCATTTT.